The T cell receptor beta chain described here comes from a study of shared clonotypes between healthy human individuals. The naive CD8 subset, CD45RO-negative cells positively selected for CCR7, excluded terminally differentiated effector memory CD45RA+ cells. Measured with immunoSEQ multiplex PCR; TCRdb has only the in-frame clones, and not every one. The sample lists about 2.2 million clones, about 94% occurring once. The ends lost 5 bases at V and 2 bases at J; junction bases unmatched: 8. Germline-derived CDR1 and CDR2 are MGHRA and YSYEKL. The CDR3 extends over 15 amino acids. V is TRBV4-1 and J is TRBJ1-1; 7 bases are shared with TRBD1. This TCR derives from a man younger than 35 in good health. Some clones in this sample may be carry-over from other donors' samples. What was sequenced was naive CD8+ T cells from PBMCs. Written as DNA, the CDR3 is TGCGCCAGCAGCGAGTCCGGGACAGAAAACACTGAAGCTTTCTTT. Protein product: CASSESGTENTEAFF.